What follows is one T cell receptor (beta chain) and its context. Authors' methods: Using reference gene primer amplification, nucleated cell counts were estimated. Clones were sequenced by immunoSEQ multiplex PCR, and TCRdb holds only the in-frame ones, with some missing. Clonal size and the V and J genes are those of that table, whereas D and trimming came from the DNA. Among about 240,000 clones listed, roughly 80% were seen once. There are 18 residues in the CDR3. Germline V gene sequence: CDR1 LNHDA, CDR2 SQIVND (reference sequence). V was cut by 5 bases and J by 4 bases, with 23 bases left in between. Recruited during active infection, patients (from Seattle) were subsequently followed longitudinally. The sample originates from a study of blood T cell repertoires in COVID-19. Study overall: Both acute and convalescent COVID-19 samples were obtained from the United States, Italy and Spain. T cells, B-cell-depleted T cells, or PBMCs supplied cDNA or gDNA.

Sample: peripheral blood. This receptor was taken from a woman of 80 years or more with COVID-19, enrolled during active disease. V usage is TRBV19 and J usage is TRBJ2-2; D perhaps matches TRBD2 (7 bases). The CDR3 reads CASSPGTGGVKGTGELFF. For the CDR3, the DNA is TGTGCCAGTAGTCCCGGGACGGGGGGCGTCAAAGGCACCGGGGAGCTGTTTTTT.